Presented here are 10 T cell receptor beta chains from one specimen sequenced in a study of cytomegalovirus exposure and HLA in healthy donors. Primers: 60 Vbeta forward and 13 Jbeta reverse. Measured with immunoSEQ multiplex PCR; TCRdb has only the in-frame clones, and not every one. The table includes approximately 61,000 clones, approximately 78% detected once. The sequenced material came from PBMCs. The receptors originated from a man aged 18-30 years in good health and CMV-seropositive.

The chain recombines TRBV5-6 with TRBJ1-1, with 9 bases aligning to TRBD1. The CDR3 covers 13 residues. Trimming at V came to 6 bases and at J to 5 bases, leaving 5 bases not matched to a gene. Germline V gives CDR1 SGHDT, CDR2 YYEEEE. The CDR3 is CASTATGGTEAFF. The CDR3 bases are TGTGCCAGCACCGCGACAGGGGGAACTGAAGCTTTCTTT.

The J gene is TRBJ2-7, the V gene TRBV6-1; maybe TRBD2 (5 bases). CDR1 is MNHNS and CDR2 is SASEGT in the germline V gene. The germline V and J ends were trimmed by 7 bases and 2 bases, with 15 bases remaining between them. The CDR3 covers 14 residues. CDR3 region: CASILGPGAYEQYF. CDR3 nucleotide sequence: TGTGCCAGCATCCTTGGCCCCGGGGCCTACGAGCAGTACTTC.

The chain employs TRBV30 and TRBJ1-5; D is possibly TRBD1 (6 bases). Trimming removed 1 base from V and 6 bases from J, with 10 bases in between. The CDR3 length is 13 residues. CDR1 is GTSNPN and CDR2 is SVGIG in the germline V gene (reference sequence). The CDR3 bases are TGTGCCTGGAGTGAACAGGGTAGTCAGCCCCAGCATTTT. Translation: CAWSEQGSQPQHF.

V and J are TRBV5-6 and TRBJ1-2, with TRBD1 as a possible D gene (5 bases). Germline V CDR1 and CDR2: SGHDT, YYEEEE. The V and J ends lost 4 bases and 6 bases respectively, with 22 bases between them. The length of the CDR3 is 16 residues. CDR3 DNA sequence: TGTGCCAGCAGCGGCCGGGGGACGTTAACACTCAATGGCTACACCTTC. It codes for CASSGRGTLTLNGYTF. The whole variable domain, filled in from reference TRBV5-6 and TRBJ1-2, reads DAGVTQSPTHLIKTRGQQVTLRCSPKSGHDTVSWYQQALGQGPQFIFQYYEEEERQRGNFPDRFSGHQFPNYSSELNVNALLLGDSALYLCASSGRGTLTLNGYTFGSGTRLTVV.

The chain links TRBV6-5 to TRBJ1-1, with a tentative D call TRBD1 (5 bases). V was clipped by 5 bases and J by 6 bases, with 16 bases between them. This CDR3 comprises 14 residues. The V gene's germline CDR1 is MNHEY and CDR2 SVGAGI. The CDR3 loop reads CASSPIHKGSEAFF. The CDR3 nucleotides read TGTGCCAGCAGTCCTATCCACAAGGGGTCTGAAGCTTTCTTT.

The V and J genes are TRBV11-3 and TRBJ2-7, with D perhaps TRBD1 (5 bases). The CDR3 is 16 residues long. Deletions cut 4 bases from V and 0 bases from J, with 16 bases between. Looked up from germline, CDR1 is SGHNT and CDR2 is YENEEA. The CDR3 region is CASSYRGSASSYEQYF. CDR3 nucleotide sequence: TGTGCCAGCAGCTATAGGGGAAGCGCCAGCTCCTACGAGCAGTACTTC. Full variable domain (missing parts from reference TRBV11-3 and TRBJ2-7): EAGVVQSPRYKIIEKKQPVAFWCNPISGHNTLYWYLQNLGQGPELLIRYENEEAVDDSQLPKDRFSAERLKGVDSTLKIQPAELGDSAVYLCASSYRGSASSYEQYFGPGTRLTVT.

The chain links TRBV29-1 to TRBJ2-7, with 12 bases fitting TRBD2. Losses at the gene ends were 4 bases for V and 4 bases for J; bases not matched to a gene: 2. CDR1 is SQVTM and CDR2 is ANQGSEA in the germline V gene. CDR3 length: 13 residues. CDR3: CSVGTSGRYEQYF. The CDR3 nucleotides read TGCAGCGTTGGTACTAGCGGGAGGTACGAGCAGTACTTC.

V gene TRBV4-1 combines with J gene TRBJ1-1; D is perhaps TRBD1 (6 bases). The V gene lost 2 bases and the J gene lost 7 bases, with 14 bases spanning the gap. This CDR3 comprises 14 residues. CDR1 MGHRA and CDR2 YSYEKL come from the germline V gene. CDR3 amino acids: CASSQTRQANEAFF. CDR3 DNA sequence: TGCGCCAGCAGCCAAACCAGACAGGCGAATGAAGCTTTCTTT.

The genes are TRBV4-1 and TRBJ1-1, with a weak D call TRBD1 (6 bases). V lost 4 bases, J lost 1 base, and 13 bases lay in between. The germline V gene has CDR1 MGHRA and CDR2 YSYEKL. The CDR3 length is 15 residues. The CDR3 DNA is TGCGCCAGCAGCCGCCCGACAGGTCAGAACACTGAAGCTTTCTTT. As protein: CASSRPTGQNTEAFF.

This clone was detected once. The V gene is TRBV7-9, the J gene TRBJ1-2; TRBD1 is a possible D gene (6 bases). The germline V gene encodes CDR1 SEHNR and CDR2 FQNEAQ (reference sequence). CDR3 length: 15 residues. The V and J ends lost 7 bases and 2 bases respectively, with 17 bases between them. The CDR3 region has the DNA TGTGCCAGCATCCCCTGGGGGCAGGAAAACTATGGCTACACCTTC. It specifies CASIPWGQENYGYTF.